This TCR beta chain comes out of a study of blood T cell repertoires in COVID-19 (dated by TCRdb to about 2020). In the study overall: Samples covering the acute and convalescent phases of COVID-19 were provided by collaborators in the United States, Italy and Spain. Nearly every sample came with metadata listing a de-identified subject ID, COVID-19 status, age in years and sex. The dataset comprised deeply sampled blood TCRbeta repertoires from subjects exposed to, actively infected with, or recovered from COVID-19. Samples were obtained from the ongoing ImmuneRACE study (first 160 participants) and from about 1,300 subjects provided by 6 global collaborators. The repertoires were released in a freely available public database meant as a resource for research on the immune response to SARS-CoV-2. HLA class I and class II types, where available, came from metadata supplied by the sample provider rather than from assay-based typing. The material from the prospective study consisted of cDNA or gDNA derived from T cells, B-cell-depleted T cells, or PBMCs. General findings and caveats noted by the study authors: Clinical and demographic metadata were provided uncurated, with the amount varying by source and participant.

The CDR3 has 13 amino acids, counting the end cysteine and phenylalanine. Solely the CDR3 DNA is kept, with 39 bases framed from the first base. The germline V gene provides CDR1 SGDLS and CDR2 YYNGEE. V is reduced by 3 bases and J by 2 bases, leaving a spacing of 8 bases between them. Collaborating institutions collected whole blood in K2EDTA tubes following their own protocols. Collaborator samples were shipped for TCRbeta analysis as frozen whole blood, isolated PBMCs, or DNA extracted from either sample type. TCRbeta CDR3 regions were amplified from genomic DNA by means of the immunoSEQ Assay, a bias-controlled multiplex PCR. In the source study's methods: Nucleated cell counts per sample were estimated from amplification of reference gene primers within the assay. To quantify the absolute abundance of each unique TCRbeta CDR3 rearrangement, sequence reads were collapsed and filtered. For each sample, productive Simpson clonality was calculated as the square root of Simpson's diversity index over productive rearrangements. The clones in this table, taken by TCRdb from immuneACCESS, are in-frame only. Not every clone is retained; where verified, under half of the shortfall comes from an unresolved V gene, and the cause of the rest is unknown. V, J and clone size derive from that table, while D and trimming were established from the DNA sequence. Present in this sample are about 76,000 clones, around 86% of which were seen just once. Jointly, the top ten make up approximately 28% of the sample.

To note about this clone: Its cognate antigen has yet to be identified. Nothing much larger sits one base from this clone, and base qualities are not available.

The chain is assembled from TRBV9 and TRBJ2-5, and the D gene may be TRBD2, 6 bases matching. The sample consisted of peripheral blood. The sequence came from a woman over 75 with active or convalescent COVID-19. The sequenced DNA is TGTGCCAGCAGCGCAGGACTACAAGAGACCCAGTACTTC. Its translation reads: CASSAGLQETQYF.